This TCR beta chain emerged from a study of T cell repertoires in cytomegalovirus infection. Study outcomes and limitations: HLA-C-restricted CMV-specific TCR beta clonotypes were dominant in the ex vivo response.

TCRdb reprocessed the reads with MiXCR, giving one entry per CDR3 protein. The sample records approximately 490,000 distinct CDR3 sequences, about 10% being singletons. The trim removed 0 bases at V and 5 bases at J, leaving 7 bases unmatched. Germline loops: CDR1 SGHRS, CDR2 YFSETQ. The CDR3 covers 15 residues. As to this clonotype: Its target is not known.

This TCR was recovered from a human donor in good health (CMV status not recorded). Some clones in this sample may be carry-over from other donors' samples. The specimen sequenced was PBMCs. This chain connects TRBV5-1 to TRBJ2-5; 7 bases are shared with TRBD1. The CDR3 DNA sequence: TGCGCCAGCAGCTTGGGCCCCGACAGGGCGGAGACCCAGTACTTC. This codes for CASSLGPDRAETQYF.